The clone carrying this T cell receptor beta chain is a singleton in its sample. Its matching antigen is unknown. Time point in this sample: newly diagnosed GD, antithyroid drugs for less than 3 months. PBMC-extracted RNA yielded the TCR library. This sample was taken from a study of regulatory T cells in long-lasting Graves disease. The study, taken as a whole, reports: New patients shared fewer public clonotypes (approximately 1,000) than persistent patients did (around 2,900).

CDR3 regions were amplified by Arm-PCR using iRepertoire HTBI primers to build TCR beta libraries. MiXCR, applied by TCRdb to the multiplex PCR reads, yields one record per CDR3 protein. The data show about 540,000 distinct CDR3 sequences, around an eighth seen once. The length of the CDR3 is 14 residues. V was trimmed by 6 bases and J by 4 bases, leaving 15 bases between them. CDR1 and CDR2 from the germline V gene are MNHNS and SASEGT. These data also featured in a second study, about T cells in Graves' hyperthyroidism and ophthalmopathy.

The rearrangement joins TRBV6-1 to TRBJ1-2, with D hard to call. This clonotype was obtained from a man in his thirties or forties with Graves disease. Here the sequenced sample was peripheral blood mononuclear cells (PBMCs), taken at new diagnosis, from a patient treated with antithyroid drugs. The CDR3 region has the DNA TGTGCCAGCAGCCCCGGGTCCTCGGGCTATGGCTACACCTTC. Its translation: CASSPGSSGYGYTF.